This TCR beta chain is from a study of T-cell memory formation after mild COVID-19. Study observations and caveats: Pre-infection memory carried some responding clones, suggesting that cross-reactive memory joined.

Of note for this clonotype: Antigen: not known.

MiXCR, run by TCRdb on the 5' RACE reads, gives a single entry per CDR3 protein. The sample records a few hundred thousand distinct CDR3 sequences, roughly 14% being singletons. This CDR3 has 15 amino acids. V was clipped by 3 bases and J by 2 bases, with 13 bases between them. Per the germline V gene, CDR1 is SGHRS and CDR2 is YFSETQ. This chain joins TRBV5-1 and TRBJ2-3; TRBD1 or TRBD2 may be the D gene (5 bases each). The sequence was obtained from a man aged 18-30 years who had mild COVID-19 (a few samples of this study predate the infection). Cell type and time point are not known. Sequences were obtained from PBMCs or a T cell subset sorted from them (not recorded which). The CDR3 region has the DNA TGCGCCAGCAGCTCTGGGACCGCAGTCACAGATACGCAGTATTTT. Protein sequence: CASSSGTAVTDTQYF.